This note documents a single T cell receptor beta chain sequence. Its binding antigen is unknown. Base quality data are lacking; no much larger clone is found one base away. The time point label, read with the paper, signifies: cells obtained before transplantation from donor or recipient. CD3+CD4+ and CD3+CD8+ populations were FACS-sorted from unstimulated pre-transplant donor and recipient cells taken from spleen or lymph nodes. The library was made by the immunoSEQ multiplex PCR assay. For most patients, genomic DNA was isolated with the Qiagen DNeasy Blood and Tissue Kit and sent frozen to Adaptive Biotechnologies for TCR sequencing. High-throughput TCR-beta CDR3 sequencing of genomic DNA from most patients was performed by Adaptive Biotechnologies. Processing in the source paper ran as follows. Adaptive's ImmunoSEQ software supplied the TCR sequencing data for approximately 18 patients, while MiXCR and VDJtools were used to process three other patients. To correct CD4 versus CD8 sorting errors, any sequence found in both subsets at a frequency ratio below 5:1 was removed. CDR3 nucleotide sequences shared between donor and recipient were removed because their origin could not be assigned. To be classed as alloreactive, a clone needed at least 2-fold expansion over unstimulated cells and a minimum CFSE-low frequency of 0.002% (template counts) or 0.001% (read counts). Mappable clones were those detected in sequenced pre-transplant spleen, lymph node, or MLR CFSE-low populations of the donor or recipient. Cumulative frequency of alloreactive clones was calculated as a percentage of all sequences weighted by copy number. TCRdb retrieved this table from immuneACCESS and kept in-frame rearrangements only. Not all clones are present; in checked studies, unresolved V genes account for under half, and no reason is known for the remainder. That table is the source of V, J and clone size, and D and trimming were worked out from the DNA. The sample profile shows tens of thousands of clones; 75% to 95% of them were found once. The ten largest account for under 6.5% of the sample.

The data originate from a study of graft-versus-host responses after intestinal transplantation (dated by TCRdb to the early 2020s). General notes on the study: Recipients received multivisceral, liver-intestinal, or isolated intestinal transplants. Alloreactive clones were identified by sequencing pre-transplant mixed lymphocyte reaction products and comparing them with unstimulated pre-transplant donor and recipient T cells. Rather than going through the commercial service, samples from three later patients were sequenced in-house on an Illumina MiSeq and processed with MiXCR. Of the roughly 25 intestinal transplant recipients enrolled in the cohort, one of whom was a retransplant, a few patients without pretransplant specimens were excluded. Bulk TCR-beta CDR3 sequencing was used to track graft-versus-host and host-versus-graft alloreactive T cell clones in the graft, circulation and bone marrow after intestinal transplantation. Anti-thymocyte globulin induction was given to all recipients, followed by maintenance tacrolimus and steroids for about 3 years. Donor T cell macrochimerism was defined as a peak of at least 4% donor T cells among recipient peripheral blood mononuclear cells. General findings and caveats noted by the study authors: The conclusions were limited by the relatively low number and heterogeneity of the intestinal transplant patients. GvH clones were detected in recipient bone marrow, and some of these GvH clones were observed earlier in ileal mucosa or blood, consistent with an intestinal mucosal origin. Early after transplant, peak levels of circulating GvH clones were found to be associated with declines in HvG clones. High GvH to HvG T cell clonal ratios were observed in the allografts of patients with donor T cell macrochimerism.

V is trimmed back by 4 bases and J by 4 bases, and the junction contains 8 bases that no gene match accounts for. The CDR3 starts with the cysteine, ends with the phenylalanine, and has 16 residues. Here the CDR3 DNA is all that survives: 48 bases in frame from base 1. The germline V gene gives CDR1 as SGHVS and CDR2 as FNYEAQ. Sequences were derived from unstimulated CD8+ T cells sorted from spleen or lymph node cells, sampled before intestinal transplant. This sequence uses TRBV7-6 and TRBJ2-3; 10 middle bases align to TRBD2. This TCR derives from a human donor who received an intestinal transplant. The DNA sequence is given as TGTGCCAGCAGCTACCAAGCGGGAGGGCCGTCAGATACGCAGTATTTT. It specifies CASSYQAGGPSDTQYF.